A selection of T cell receptor beta chains follows, all from one sample in a study of blood T cells in healthy people across ages. TCRdb independently ran MiXCR on the 5' RACE reads; one entry per CDR3 protein. Of hundreds of thousands of distinct CDR3 sequences detected, roughly 43% appear once; the ten largest clones hold roughly 13%. Sample: blood. The receptors come from a young man in good health. The CDR3 runs from the conserved cysteine through the conserved F or W. The D gene is left open where the match is weak. Clone size is not always given. Where it is, it says once, few, many or a class for expanded clones.

j_call | d_call | v_call | clone_size | cdr3_aa
TRBJ2-7 | . | TRBV28 | . | CASRADREQYF
TRBJ1-1 | . | TRBV13 | few | CASRYKTGMNTEAFF
TRBJ2-1 | . | TRBV9 | . | CASSTAGAGSSYNEQFF
TRBJ2-3 | . | TRBV3-1 | once | CASSPRQMGDTQYF
TRBJ2-3 | . | TRBV7-2 | few | CASSRTGSSTDTQYF
TRBJ2-5 | TRBD2 | TRBV11-2 | . | CASSLVVGTSGGLQYF
TRBJ2-7 | TRBD1 | TRBV7-8 | . | CASSLRQGLHEQYF
TRBJ2-3 | TRBD2 | TRBV20-1 | few | CSARGGLAGVRGTDTQYF
TRBJ2-1 | . | TRBV5-1 | . | CASSLVAGSSYEQFF
TRBJ1-2 | . | TRBV5-1 | many | CASSFEGFNYGYTF
TRBJ2-7 | . | TRBV7-8 | . | CASSAGTYEQYF
TRBJ1-1 | . | TRBV7-2 | . | CASSLATGAKVAFF
TRBJ2-3 | . | TRBV7-9 | . | CASSHAGASGTDTQYF
TRBJ1-5 | TRBD1 | TRBV18 | . | CASSEGARQPQHF
TRBJ1-1 | TRBD1 | TRBV5-1 | . | CASSSRVQGGSSPDAFF
TRBJ2-5 | TRBD2 | TRBV20-1 | once | CSKGTSRESETQYF
. | TRBD2 | TRBV20-1 | few | CSVDGLAGFGEQYF
TRBJ2-3 | TRBD2 | TRBV4-2 | once | CASSPGLAGRPRTDTQYF
TRBJ1-2 | . | TRBV6-2/TRBV6-3 | few | CASSYSDLYYGYTF
TRBJ2-1 | . | TRBV7-2 | . | CASSLATQVGEQFF
TRBJ2-5 | . | TRBV2 | . | CASSGRDFQETQYF
TRBJ2-3 | . | TRBV7-9 | . | CASGNSDTQYF
TRBJ2-3 | TRBD2 | TRBV28 | . | CASSYPGTSSDTQYF
TRBJ1-5 | . | TRBV20-1 | . | CSATTRVQGQPQHF
TRBJ1-1 | . | TRBV9 | . | CASSVGEGRAFF
TRBJ2-7 | . | TRBV5-8 | . | CASSLGGELPYEQYF
TRBJ2-1 | TRBD2 | TRBV4-3 | . | CASSQDWASGPDEQFF
TRBJ2-5 | . | TRBV7-2 | many | CASSSALNQYF
TRBJ2-5 | TRBD1 | TRBV6-5 | . | CASLEGQGAKTQYF
TRBJ1-2 | TRBD1 | TRBV25-1 | few | CASRADRGHGYTF
TRBJ2-1 | TRBD1 | TRBV12-3/TRBV12-4 | . | CASSETGNNEQFF
TRBJ2-1 | TRBD1 | TRBV5-1 | . | CASGQGAGNEQFF
TRBJ2-3 | . | TRBV5-1 | . | CASSLESQKSIDTQYF
TRBJ2-3 | TRBD2 | TRBV13 | . | CASSLGSGVADTQYF
TRBJ1-5 | . | TRBV4-2 | few | CASSQDTGRGGQPQHF
TRBJ1-5 | TRBD1 | TRBV20-1 | few | CSAGVQGRTAGPQHF
TRBJ2-1 | . | TRBV2 | . | CASIIGGANEQFF
TRBJ2-7 | . | TRBV6-2/TRBV6-3 | . | CASSYVAAYEQYF
TRBJ2-1 | . | TRBV6-6 | . | CASSGQKSYNEQFF
TRBJ1-2 | . | TRBV28 | few | CASSLYAVPYGYTF
TRBJ2-2 | . | TRBV7-9 | . | CASSSTNEQDTGELFF
TRBJ2-7 | TRBD1 | TRBV20-1 | few | CSINRGWDYEQYF
TRBJ2-3 | . | TRBV9 | . | CASSPLGGSSTDMQYF
TRBJ1-1 | . | TRBV13 | . | CASSLPGGFTEAFF
TRBJ1-5 | TRBD1 | TRBV15 | . | CATSSEGQANQPQHF
TRBJ2-3 | . | TRBV29-1 | . | CSVLPATGPGTDTQYF
TRBJ2-7 | . | TRBV28 | . | CASSFTVLWTSYEQYF
TRBJ1-2 | TRBD1 | TRBV20-1 | . | CRVSVPTGDSGYTF
. | . | TRBV5-1 | few | CASSLVIMETQYF
TRBJ2-1 | . | TRBV15 | few | CATSRSILVGAGNEQFF
TRBJ2-5 | . | TRBV5-1 | few | CASSLGGESYNEQYF
TRBJ2-1 | TRBD1 | TRBV6-5 | few | CASTGTGFNEQFF